A selection of T cell receptor beta chains follows, all from one sample in a study of identical twins. TCRdb ran MiXCR on the 5' RACE reads and lists one entry per CDR3 protein. The sample consists of 700,000 or so distinct CDR3 sequences, 8.6% of them appearing once. Separately, the same data were catalogued under a study of yellow fever vaccine responses in identical twins.

Sequencing input: PBMCs. Receptor source: a woman aged 18-29 years in good health. Each CDR3 is given with its conserved first and last residue. The D gene is left open where the match is weak. Rows give clone size only sometimes, using once, few, many, or a class for an expanded clone.

j_gene	abundance	v_gene	d_gene	CDR3nt	CDR3aa
TRBJ2-2	many	TRBV5-1	TRBD1	TGCGCCAGCAGCCCCCCAGACAGGGACACCGGGGAGCTGTTTTTT	CASSPPDRDTGELFF
TRBJ2-3	many	TRBV5-1	TRBD2	TGCGCCAGCAGCCCAAGGGACGGGGGGGATACGCAGTATTTT	CASSPRDGGDTQYF
TRBJ2-3	few	TRBV3-1	NA	TGTGCCAGCAGCCAAGATCGAGGAGGCGCATCTAGCACAGATACGCAGTATTTT	CASSQDRGGASSTDTQYF
TRBJ2-2	few	TRBV7-9	NA	TGTGTCGCAGGAACAGGGACCGGGGAGCTGTTTTTT	CVAGTGTGELFF
TRBJ2-7	many	TRBV21-1	NA	TGTGCCAGCAGCAAAGGGACAGGGATTCTCGAGCAGTACTTC	CASSKGTGILEQYF
TRBJ2-5	few	TRBV7-8	TRBD2	TGTGCCAGCGAACTTGGCGGGGGGGCAGAGACCCAGTACTTC	CASELGGGAETQYF
TRBJ2-3	many	TRBV12-3/TRBV12-4	TRBD2	TGTGCCAGCAGTCCTAGCGGGAAAGATACGCAGTATTTT	CASSPSGKDTQYF
TRBJ2-5	NA	TRBV7-2	TRBD2	TGTGCCAGCAGCACCCCACTAGCGGAGACCCAGTACTTC	CASSTPLAETQYF
TRBJ2-1	NA	TRBV7-9	NA	TGTGCCAGCAGCTTAGCGGGGGGGCTGAGCAATGAGCAGTTCTTC	CASSLAGGLSNEQFF
TRBJ2-1	NA	TRBV7-3	TRBD2	TGTGCCAGCAGCTTAAATGACTATAGCGGGGGGCTCTACAATGAGCAGTTCTTC	CASSLNDYSGGLYNEQFF
TRBJ2-7	few	TRBV5-1	NA	TGCGCCAGCAGCTTGTTGGGGGAGCGGGACGAGCAGTACTTC	CASSLLGERDEQYF
TRBJ2-3	few	TRBV12-3/TRBV12-4	NA	TGTGCCAGCAGTTTACCGGGGACCGGAGATACGCAGTATTTT	CASSLPGTGDTQYF
TRBJ2-1	many	TRBV10-3	TRBD2	TGTGCCGCCTTAGCGGGGGCTAACAATGAGCAGTTCTTC	CAALAGANNEQFF
TRBJ2-5	many	TRBV14	NA	TGTGCCAGCAGCCACCCGTCGACAGCAAAAGAGACCCAGTACTTC	CASSHPSTAKETQYF
TRBJ2-7	NA	TRBV20-1	NA	TGCAGTGCTAGATCCAGGGGACAAAAGCTAAATTCCTACGAGCAGTACTTC	CSARSRGQKLNSYEQYF
TRBJ2-1	few	TRBV4-3	NA	TGCGCCAGCAGCCAAATGGGTGGGAGCTCCTACAATGAGCAGTTCTTC	CASSQMGGSSYNEQFF
TRBJ2-3	NA	TRBV27	NA	TGTGCCAGCAGGACATACACAGATACGCAGTATTTT	CASRTYTDTQYF
TRBJ1-1	few	TRBV6-1	TRBD1	TGTGCCAGCAGCGATACAGGGGCGAGAACTGAAGCTTTCTTT	CASSDTGARTEAFF
TRBJ2-1	many	TRBV12-3/TRBV12-4	NA	TGTGCCAGCAGTTTCGTGGATGAGCAGTTCTTC	CASSFVDEQFF
TRBJ1-5	NA	TRBV28	NA	TGTGCCAGCAGCCGTGTAGAGCCCCAGCATTTT	CASSRVEPQHF
TRBJ2-3	many	TRBV29-1	TRBD2	TGCAGCGTTCGAAGGACTAGCGGGGGGGCAGATACGCAGTATTTT	CSVRRTSGGADTQYF
TRBJ2-1	few	TRBV6-5	NA	TGTGCCAGCAGTTTGACAGGAACGATCGACAATGAGCAGTTCTTC	CASSLTGTIDNEQFF
TRBJ2-7	NA	TRBV7-9	NA	TGTGCCAGCACCGGAAGAGGGCCCGCGGGAGAGCAGTACTTC	CASTGRGPAGEQYF
TRBJ2-1	few	TRBV3-1	TRBD2	TGTGCCAGCAGCCGAGCGGGGGAGGGCAATGAGCAGTTCTTC	CASSRAGEGNEQFF
TRBJ1-6	few	TRBV5-6	NA	TGTGCCAGCAGCCATCTGACCGAATCAAGGGGTAATTCACCCCTCCACTTT	CASSHLTESRGNSPLHF
TRBJ2-1	few	TRBV7-2	TRBD2	TGTGCCAGCAGCCTCGTTAGCGGGGGGTCCCACCGGGAGCAGTTCTTC	CASSLVSGGSHREQFF
TRBJ2-1	NA	TRBV6-2/TRBV6-3	TRBD2	TGTGCCAGCAGTTACATGACTAGCGGGACTTACAATGAGCAGTTCTTC	CASSYMTSGTYNEQFF